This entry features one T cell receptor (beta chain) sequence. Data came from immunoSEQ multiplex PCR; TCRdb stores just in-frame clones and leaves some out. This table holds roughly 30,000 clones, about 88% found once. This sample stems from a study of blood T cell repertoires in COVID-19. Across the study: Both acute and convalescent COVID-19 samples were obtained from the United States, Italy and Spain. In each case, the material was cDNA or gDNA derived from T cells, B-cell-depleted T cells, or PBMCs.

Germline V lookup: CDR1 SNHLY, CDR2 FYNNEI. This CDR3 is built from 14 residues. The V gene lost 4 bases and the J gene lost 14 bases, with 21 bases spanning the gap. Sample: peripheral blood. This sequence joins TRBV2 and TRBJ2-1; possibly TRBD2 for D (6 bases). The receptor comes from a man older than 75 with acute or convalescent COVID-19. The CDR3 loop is CASSAYSPGTPKFF. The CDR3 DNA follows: TGTGCCAGCAGTGCCTATTCCCCCGGGACTCCTAAGTTCTTC.